What follows describes a single TCR beta chain. The repertoire was sequenced with immunoSEQ multiplex PCR; TCRdb's copy has only in-frame clones and lacks some. Of some 340,000 clones in the sample, approximately 86% were seen once. The data are from a study of Ad26.COV2.S vaccination and SARS-CoV-2 variants. This sample's treatment: about 20 received Ad26.COV2.S at low or high dose, single or two shots; 5 received placebo; per-sample allocation not given. All samples were drawn on day 63, counting from the first vaccine or placebo injection. Built on an Ad26 vector, the vaccine expressed Wuhan-strain SARS-CoV-2 spike. This TCR came from a person between 18 and 60 years old who received the Ad26.COV2.S COVID-19 vaccine or a placebo. The sequencing used peripheral blood, collected in a trial of Ad26.COV2.S vaccine versus placebo.

The CDR3 DNA sequence: TGTGCCAGCAGCCAAGGTGGGACTAGCGGGGGGGTAAATGAGCAGTTCTTC. This gives the protein CASSQGGTSGGVNEQFF. The gene calls are TRBV3-1 (or the pseudogene TRBV3-2) and TRBJ2-1, with 16 bases that match TRBD2. This CDR3 is 17 amino acids long. V dropped 1 base and J dropped 7; count of bases not matched to a gene: 4. Germline CDR1 and CDR2: LGHDT and YNNKEL (reference sequence).